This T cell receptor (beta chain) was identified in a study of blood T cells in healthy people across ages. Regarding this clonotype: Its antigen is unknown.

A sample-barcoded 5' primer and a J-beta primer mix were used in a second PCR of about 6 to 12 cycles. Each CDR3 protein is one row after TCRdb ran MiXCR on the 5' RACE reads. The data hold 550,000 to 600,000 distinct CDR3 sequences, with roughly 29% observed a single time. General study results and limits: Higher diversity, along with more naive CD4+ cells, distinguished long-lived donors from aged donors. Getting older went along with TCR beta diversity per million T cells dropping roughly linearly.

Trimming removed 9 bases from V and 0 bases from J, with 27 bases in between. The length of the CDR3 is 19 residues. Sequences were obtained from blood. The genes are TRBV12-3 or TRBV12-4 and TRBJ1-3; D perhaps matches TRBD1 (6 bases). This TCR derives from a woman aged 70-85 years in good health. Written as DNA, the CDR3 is TGTGCCAGTATCCCATACCGGATGGTGACAGGCCTCTCTGGAAACACCATATATTTT. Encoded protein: CASIPYRMVTGLSGNTIYF.